This TCR beta chain was sequenced during a study of tumor-infiltrating lymphocytes in primary liver carcinoma. Between roughly 17 and 30 mg of unsorted bulk tissue served as the source from which RNA and DNA were co-extracted. CDR1 and CDR2 (germline): SQVTM, ANQGSEA. The CDR3 is 15 residues long. With respect to this clonotype: Germline and junction disagree at one end, which may indicate a read error.

Researchers generated TCR beta cDNA from 500 ng of total RNA, relying on a constant-region primer. Library construction for TCR beta comprised three nested multiplex PCR rounds performed with slightly modified ARM-PCR. The two initial PCR rounds, approximately 10 cycles each, used TRBV1-TRBV30 forward and C-beta reverse primers. MiXCR, run by TCRdb on the multiplex PCR reads, gives a single entry per CDR3 protein. The repertoire holds about 100,000 distinct CDR3 sequences, with about 70% as singletons. J is TRBJ1-2 and V is TRBV29-1, with 7 positions matching TRBD1. Sequences were obtained from liver tumor tissue from sampling region 5. Subset described: tumor region T5, tumor centre. This sequence originates from a woman aged 60 to 75 with primary liver carcinoma and hepatitis B virus infection. CDR3 sequence reads: CSAWDLGQPDYCYTF. The CDR3 bases are TGCAGCGCGTGGGACTTGGGACAGCCAGACTATTGCTACACCTTC.